This is a list of T cell receptor beta chains from one sample in a study of cytomegalovirus exposure and HLA in healthy donors. The data were produced by immunoSEQ multiplex PCR, yet TCRdb's version contains in-frame clones alone and is incomplete. The repertoire consists of 200,000 to 250,000 clones, with approximately 87% occurring once and the leading ten covering around 5.4%. The sequenced material came from PBMCs. These receptors were taken from a woman aged 18-29 years in good health and CMV-seronegative. CDR3s include the opening cysteine and the closing phenylalanine or tryptophan. A D gene is named only where the DNA matches it firmly. Clone size appears in some rows only: once, few, many, or a class for an expanded clone.

V	J	D	size	CDR3	DNA
TRBV5-6	TRBJ2-2	TRBD2	NA	CASRPMGRGNTGELFF	TGTGCCAGCAGACCGATGGGGAGGGGGAACACCGGGGAGCTGTTTTTT
TRBV15	TRBJ1-3	NA	NA	CATSRGTLGNTIYF	TGTGCCACCAGCAGAGGGACACTCGGAAACACCATATATTTT
TRBV4-2	TRBJ2-1	TRBD2	NA	CASSQGRTSGSYEQFF	TGTGCCAGCAGCCAAGGGAGAACTAGCGGGAGCTATGAGCAGTTCTTC
TRBV30	TRBJ1-5	NA	NA	CAWSLLGQPQHF	TGTGCCTGGAGTCTGCTGGGACAGCCCCAGCATTTT
TRBV5-1	TRBJ1-1	NA	NA	CASTRGGGSLNTEAFF	TGCGCCAGCACCCGGGGCGGTGGGAGTTTGAACACTGAAGCTTTCTTT
TRBV4-1	TRBJ2-7	NA	NA	CASSQEVSGSYEQYF	TGCGCCAGCAGCCAAGAGGTTAGCGGCTCCTACGAGCAGTACTTC
TRBV27	TRBJ2-1	TRBD2	NA	CASSTRDYPTLNEQFF	TGTGCCAGCAGCACACGGGACTACCCAACCCTCAATGAGCAGTTCTTC
TRBV18	TRBJ2-7	TRBD1	once	CASSPPGTALTYEQYF	TGTGCCAGCTCACCACCGGGGACAGCTCTGACCTACGAGCAGTACTTC
TRBV19	TRBJ2-1	NA	few	CASSTHRVFNLLGEQFF	TGTGCCAGTAGTACCCACAGGGTATTTAACCTTTTGGGTGAGCAGTTCTTC
TRBV2	TRBJ2-5	TRBD1	NA	CASSDERGRETQYF	TGTGCCAGCAGTGATGAGAGGGGGCGAGAGACCCAGTACTTC
TRBV6-1	TRBJ2-7	TRBD1	once	CASWTGKANSYEQYF	TGTGCCAGTTGGACAGGGAAAGCCAACTCCTACGAGCAGTACTTC
TRBV27	TRBJ1-1	NA	NA	CASSFTGALMNTEAFF	TGTGCCAGCAGTTTCACCGGGGCCCTGATGAACACTGAAGCTTTCTTT
TRBV7-9	TRBJ2-3	TRBD2	NA	CASGRDTDTQYF	TGTGCCAGCGGGAGGGACACAGATACGCAGTATTTT
TRBV27	TRBJ2-3	NA	NA	CASSPQRTDTQYF	TGTGCCAGCAGTCCCCAACGCACAGATACGCAGTATTTT
TRBV6-5	TRBJ1-4	TRBD1	NA	CASSFGQGPANEKLFF	TGTGCCAGCAGTTTCGGACAGGGCCCAGCTAATGAAAAACTGTTTTTT
TRBV30	TRBJ2-5	TRBD2	NA	CAWSVPASGSLRETQYF	TGTGCCTGGAGTGTACCGGCTAGCGGGAGTTTGAGAGAGACCCAGTACTTC
TRBV6-6	TRBJ2-7	TRBD2	NA	CASSRGLAGGSEQYF	TGTGCCAGCAGCAGAGGACTAGCGGGAGGCTCCGAGCAGTACTTC
TRBV29-1	TRBJ1-2	NA	NA	CSSDLAGPYGYTF	TGCAGCTCTGACTTGGCAGGGCCTTATGGCTACACCTTC
TRBV6-6	TRBJ1-1	TRBD1	few	CASSLTGENTEAFF	TGTGCCAGCAGTTTGACAGGGGAAAACACTGAAGCTTTCTTT
TRBV28	TRBJ1-2	NA	few	CASGFWGYGYTF	TGTGCCAGCGGATTTTGGGGCTATGGCTACACCTTC
TRBV2	TRBJ2-3	NA	once	CASSVVSDTQYF	TGTGCCAGCAGTGTGGTGTCGGATACGCAGTATTTT
TRBV29-1	TRBJ2-1	NA	NA	CSVVELYNEQFF	TGCAGCGTTGTAGAACTGTACAATGAGCAGTTCTTC
TRBV28	TRBJ2-7	NA	NA	CASSLFRVKASGNSYEQYF	TGTGCCAGCAGTTTATTCAGGGTAAAGGCCAGCGGCAATTCCTACGAGCAGTACTTC
TRBV18	TRBJ1-1	NA	many	CASSPYRNTEAFF	TGTGCCAGCTCACCATACAGGAACACTGAAGCTTTCTTT
TRBV27	TRBJ2-3	NA	many	CASSFYPGSTDTQYF	TGTGCCAGCAGTTTTTACCCAGGGAGCACAGATACGCAGTATTTT
TRBV28	TRBJ2-5	NA	NA	CASSTRAGSQETQYF	TGTGCCAGCAGTACTCGTGCAGGGAGCCAAGAGACCCAGTACTTC
TRBV28	TRBJ1-2	NA	NA	CASSLMGAGTRYGYTF	TGTGCCAGCAGTCTGATGGGGGCTGGCACTCGCTATGGCTACACCTTC
TRBV13	TRBJ1-6	NA	few	CASSRSGTYNSPLHF	TGTGCCAGCAGCCGTTCCGGGACCTATAATTCACCCCTCCACTTT
TRBV27	TRBJ2-7	TRBD2	NA	CASRPAGVSYEQYF	TGTGCCAGCAGGCCGGCGGGGGTCTCCTACGAGCAGTACTTC
TRBV9	TRBJ2-7	NA	NA	CASSVGAGPSSYEQYF	TGTGCCAGCAGCGTAGGCGCGGGGCCAAGCTCCTACGAGCAGTACTTC
TRBV7-9	TRBJ1-2	TRBD1	NA	CASPRPGQGLTGYTF	TGTGCCAGCCCTCGTCCCGGACAGGGGTTGACTGGCTACACCTTC
TRBV15	TRBJ2-2	NA	many	CATSKDTDTGELFF	TGTGCCACCAGCAAGGACACCGACACCGGGGAGCTGTTTTTT
TRBV5-1	TRBJ1-2	TRBD1	NA	CASSPRTGTGSDYGYTF	TGCGCCAGCAGCCCCAGGACCGGGACAGGGTCGGACTATGGCTACACCTTC
TRBV2	TRBJ2-4	NA	once	CASSRDRSLAKNIQYF	TGTGCCAGCAGTCGCGACAGGTCCTTAGCCAAAAACATTCAGTACTTC
TRBV27	TRBJ2-6	NA	NA	CASSMVGQDSGANVLTF	TGTGCCAGCAGTATGGTCGGGCAGGACTCTGGGGCCAACGTCCTGACTTTC
TRBV6-5	TRBJ2-2	TRBD1	NA	CASRRTGETGELFF	TGTGCCAGCAGGCGGACAGGGGAAACCGGGGAGCTGTTTTTT
TRBV6-6	TRBJ1-2	NA	NA	CASTWSRGDGYTF	TGTGCCAGCACCTGGTCCCGCGGGGATGGCTACACCTTC
TRBV6-1	TRBJ2-5	NA	NA	CASSASGLGSGTQYF	TGTGCCAGCAGCGCATCGGGACTGGGGTCGGGGACCCAGTACTTC
TRBV5-1	TRBJ1-2	TRBD1	few	CASSGQGPIDGYTF	TGCGCCAGCAGCGGACAGGGACCCATTGATGGCTACACCTTC
TRBV30	TRBJ1-2	TRBD1	NA	CAWRGQGALGYGYTF	TGTGCCTGGAGAGGACAGGGGGCGCTAGGCTATGGCTACACCTTC
TRBV19	TRBJ2-7	NA	NA	CASRVAGGSEQYF	TGTGCCAGTCGGGTCGCAGGGGGGAGCGAGCAGTACTTC
TRBV4-1	TRBJ2-2	NA	NA	CASSQKGYPRDNNTGELFF	TGCGCCAGCAGCCAGAAAGGGTATCCCCGGGACAATAACACCGGGGAGCTGTTTTTT
TRBV5-1	TRBJ2-5	NA	NA	CASSLGSFRGTETQYF	TGCGCCAGCAGCTTGGGTTCGTTCCGGGGGACAGAGACCCAGTACTTC
TRBV30	TRBJ2-1	TRBD1	NA	CAWRGQGIKFF	TGTGCCTGGAGAGGACAGGGAATAAAGTTCTTC
TRBV2	TRBJ1-4	NA	NA	CASRSGTMGKLFF	TGTGCCAGCAGATCCGGGACAATGGGAAAACTGTTTTTT
TRBV6-4	TRBJ2-2	NA	NA	CASSDSGGEVTGELFF	TGTGCCAGCAGTGACTCAGGGGGAGAAGTCACCGGGGAGCTGTTTTTT
TRBV4-1	TRBJ1-2	TRBD1	NA	CASSQDGSGQGLNGYTF	TGCGCCAGCAGCCAAGATGGGTCGGGACAGGGACTCAATGGCTACACCTTC
TRBV2	TRBJ1-1	NA	few	CASSVGEGTEAFF	TGTGCCAGCAGTGTTGGGGAGGGCACTGAAGCTTTCTTT
TRBV2	TRBJ1-5	NA	NA	CASSETSYSNQPQHF	TGTGCCAGCAGTGAGACAAGTTATAGCAATCAGCCCCAGCATTTT
TRBV14	TRBJ1-1	TRBD1	NA	CASSQWTGVFAEAFF	TGTGCCAGCAGCCAATGGACAGGGGTGTTCGCTGAAGCTTTCTTT
TRBV29-1	TRBJ1-2	NA	NA	CSAPLGPGVYGYTF	TGCAGCGCTCCCCTAGGGCCCGGGGTCTATGGCTACACCTTC
TRBV9	TRBJ2-7	NA	NA	CASSVDVGGSYEQYF	TGTGCCAGCAGCGTAGACGTAGGGGGCTCCTACGAGCAGTACTTC
TRBV28	TRBJ1-2	NA	NA	CASSLGQGLNYGYTF	TGTGCCAGCAGTTTGGGGCAGGGCCTAAACTATGGCTACACCTTC
TRBV2	TRBJ2-7	NA	NA	CASSDLVGSYEQYF	TGTGCCAGCAGTGACCTAGTCGGGTCCTACGAGCAGTACTTC
TRBV10-3	TRBJ1-1	NA	NA	CAISEGWTPRVGLNTEAFF	TGTGCCATCAGTGAAGGGTGGACACCTAGGGTGGGTTTGAACACTGAAGCTTTCTTT